This paragraph covers one T cell receptor beta chain sequence. Clones were read by immunoSEQ multiplex PCR, and TCRdb kept only the in-frame ones, dropping some. The table lists roughly 290,000 clones, 75% to 95% of them singletons. This entry belongs to a study of blood T cell repertoires in COVID-19. The germline gives CDR1 SGHTA, CDR2 FQGNSA. Trimming took off 5 bases at V and 0 bases at J, with 11 bases between the two ends. CDR3 length: 15 residues. Sequencing was performed on peripheral blood. The chain employs TRBV7-2 and TRBJ1-5; maybe TRBD1 (5 bases). This receptor was taken from a young woman with COVID-19, enrolled during active disease. DNA of the CDR3: TGTGCCAGCAGCATGGGGCCGTATAGCAATCAGCCCCAGCATTTT. This encodes CASSMGPYSNQPQHF. The full variable domain, in which reference TRBV7-2 and TRBJ1-5 provide the parts outside the CDR3, is GAGVSQSPSNKVTEKGKDVELRCDPISGHTALYWYRQSLGQGLEFLIYFQGNSAPDKSGLPSDRFSAERTGGSVSTLTIQRTQQEDSAVYLCASSMGPYSNQPQHFGDGTRLSIL.